This T cell receptor (beta chain) was sequenced for a study of tumor-infiltrating lymphocytes in primary liver carcinoma. Whole-study context: Through surgical resection, the patients' primary liver carcinoma was treated.

Unsorted whole blood served as the source of blood RNA, and germline DNA was extracted as well. With respect to this clonotype: A clone one base away is much larger, so this may be a read error.

A constant-region primer primed TCR beta cDNA synthesis from 500 ng of total RNA. Libraries for TCR beta were built through three nested multiplex PCR rounds, which together made up a slightly modified ARM-PCR procedure. The first two PCR rounds, approximately 10 cycles each, used TRBV1-TRBV30 forward primers and a C-beta reverse primer. TCRdb analysed the multiplex PCR reads with MiXCR anew, one entry per CDR3 protein. The sample lists 300,000 to 400,000 distinct CDR3 sequences, less than 65% occurring once. Germline values: CDR1 MNHEY, CDR2 SVGAGI. There are 11 residues in the CDR3. Material: peripheral blood. The rearrangement uses TRBV6-5 and TRBJ2-7; D gene uncertain. The sequence was collected from a man aged 35-49 years with primary liver carcinoma and hepatitis B virus infection. CDR3 coding DNA: TGTGTCAGCAGCCAGTACAACGAGCAGTACTTC. This gives the protein CVSSQYNEQYF.